These 7 T cell receptor beta chains were sequenced from one sample in a study of T-cell reconstitution after alpha-beta-depleted transplantation in children (dated by TCRdb to the mid-2010s). To prepare the library, PCR was applied. The sequencing machine was an Illumina HiSeq 2500. TCR library preparation used molecular barcoding, with unique molecular identifiers applied to normalize quantification of the TCRbeta repertoire. TCRdb's own reprocessing of the public reads used fastp at Q25 and MiXCR and kept productive beta chains. Rows with a matching CDR3 protein are joined into one entry that keeps the most common DNA and genes. This sample comprises over 85,000 distinct CDR3 sequences, approximately 6% of them detected only once. Roughly 6.1% of the sample is taken by the ten largest. The time point label here, explained by the study, means: day 60 (about 2 months) after transplantation. What the treatment or condition label conveys for this sample: allogeneic hematopoietic cell transplantation with graft depleted of TCRalphabeta T cells and CD19 B cells.

The sample was PBMCs, mostly from graft donor cells, taken 60 days after TCRalphabeta/CD19-depleted stem cell transplant. Receptor source: a female patient aged 2-15 years who had a stem cell transplant for Fanconi anemia, so the T cells may come from the graft donor.

This clonotype was seen ten or more times. J is TRBJ1-1 and V is TRBV28; 7 bases match TRBD1. Germline trimming cut 3 bases from V and 1 base from J; bases unmatched to any gene: 8. The CDR3 has 16 amino acids. The germline V gene has CDR1 MDHEN and CDR2 SYDVKM. CDR3 nucleotide sequence: TGTGCCAGCAGTTTTTCCGACAGGGTAGGGAACACTGAAGCTTTCTTT. It codes for CASSFSDRVGNTEAFF.

This clonotype was seen many times. This chain connects TRBV5-1 to TRBJ1-1, with a weak D call TRBD1 (6 bases). The V and J ends lost 2 bases and 7 bases respectively, with 15 bases between them. Germline V gene lookup returns CDR1 SGHRS and CDR2 YFSETQ. The CDR3 extends over 14 amino acids. CDR3 residues: CASSLLTGSREAFF. The CDR3 DNA is TGCGCCAGCAGCTTACTAACAGGGTCCCGTGAAGCTTTCTTT.

This clonotype was observed at least ten times. V is TRBV7-9 and J is TRBJ2-7; D unresolved. The V gene lost 11 bases and the J gene lost 0 bases, with 14 bases spanning the gap. There are 13 residues in the CDR3. In germline, CDR1 is SEHNR, CDR2 FQNEAQ (reference sequence). CDR3 protein: CASRGASSYEQYF. DNA of the CDR3: TGTGCCTCCCGCGGTGCTAGCTCCTACGAGCAGTACTTC.

CDR3 DNA: TGCAGTGCTCCCAACAGGTGTGAGCAGCCCCAGCATTTT. This sequence encodes CSAPNRCEQPQHF. This sequence joins TRBV20-1 and TRBJ1-5; the D gene is possibly TRBD1 (5 bases). Per the germline V gene, CDR1 is DFQATT and CDR2 is SNEGSKA (reference sequence). Trimming cost V 5 bases and J 7 bases, with 15 bases left between them. This CDR3 is 13 amino acids long.

This clonotype was seen a handful of times. CDR3 residues: CASSLVSRGSQPQHF. The CDR3 nucleotides are TGTGCCAGCAGCTTAGTAAGCAGGGGGAGTCAGCCCCAGCATTTT. The chain recombines TRBV7-8 with TRBJ1-5; 7 nucleotides match TRBD1. Trimming at V came to 1 base and at J to 6 bases, leaving 6 bases not matched to a gene. CDR3 size: 15 residues. Germline-derived CDR1 and CDR2 are SGHVS and FQNEAQ.

This clonotype was recorded many times. The J gene is TRBJ2-2, the V gene TRBV30, with 7 bases aligning to TRBD1. Germline V lookup: CDR1 GTSNPN, CDR2 SVGIG (reference sequence). V gave up 4 bases and J gave up 4 bases; unmatched junction bases: 9. CDR3 length equals 15 residues. The CDR3 sequence is CAWTSWAGGTGELFF. CDR3 bases: TGTGCCTGGACCTCCTGGGCAGGGGGCACCGGGGAGCTGTTTTTT. The whole variable domain, filled in from reference TRBV30 and TRBJ2-2, reads SQTIHQWPATLVQPVGSPLSLECTVEGTSNPNLYWYRQAAGRGLQLLFYSVGIGQISSEVPQNLSASRPQDRQFILSSKKLLLSDSGFYLCAWTSWAGGTGELFFGEGSRLTVL.

This clonotype was detected a few times. This sequence joins TRBV7-3 and TRBJ2-1; 9 bases map to TRBD2. CDR1 is SGHTA, CDR2 FQGTGA, per germline. V lost 5 bases and J lost 6; bases outside the gene matches: 8. This CDR3 is 15 amino acids long. This CDR3 reads CASSTGTSGFNEQFF. CDR3 DNA sequence: TGTGCCAGCAGCACTGGAACTAGCGGGTTCAATGAGCAGTTCTTC.